This T cell receptor beta chain comes out of a study of cytomegalovirus exposure and HLA in healthy donors. Study overall: A subsequent analysis stated that the approximately 120 validation repertoires were run on the same platform as the roughly 700 first-cohort repertoires. Regarding the study as a whole: As confirmed in vitro, three CMV-associated chains were specific for CMV antigens. According to the study, 160 or so TCR beta chains were cytomegalovirus-associated. Most TCR sequences were seen very rarely across donors, but some public TCRs occurred in many.

V was trimmed by 2 bases and J by 0 bases, leaving 17 bases between them. Germline values: CDR1 MNHNS, CDR2 SASEGT. This CDR3 comprises 18 residues. The method was immunoSEQ multiplex PCR; TCRdb's version includes in-frame clones alone and lacks a portion of them. The repertoire consists of about 54,000 clones, with approximately 89% occurring once and the leading ten covering about 8.1%. As regards this clone: Its antigen is unidentified.

The clonotype originates from a woman between 18 and 29 years old in good health and CMV-seropositive. What was sequenced was PBMCs. This rearrangement joins TRBV6-1 to TRBJ1-5; perhaps TRBD1 as D (6 bases). CDR3 DNA: TGTGCCAGCAGTGAAAATGTACAGGGCCCCTTTAGCAATCAGCCCCAGCATTTT. Its translation: CASSENVQGPFSNQPQHF.